Listed here are 22 T cell receptor beta chains from one sample, sequenced in a study of PD-L1 blockade in urothelial cancer. Stated time point: peripheral blood 6 weeks after treatment start. The repertoire was sequenced with immunoSEQ multiplex PCR; TCRdb's copy has only in-frame clones and lacks some. The sample includes some 110,000 clones, around 93% of them seen just once. The specimen was PBMCs, collected around atezolizumab (anti-PD-L1) treatment. Source of these receptors: a man aged 55 to 70 with urothelial cancer.

This chain links TRBV10-2 with TRBJ2-3; TRBD1 agrees at 10 bases. There are 16 residues in the CDR3. The V segment lost 2 bases and the J segment 2 bases; nucleotides outside the gene matches: 4. The germline CDR1 and CDR2 sequences are WSHSY and SAAADI. The CDR3 DNA follows: TGCGCCAGCAGTGAGAGGACAGGGGGTATCACAGATACGCAGTATTTT. Translating gives CASSERTGGITDTQYF.

The V and J genes are TRBV4-1 and TRBJ2-5, with 9 bases fitting TRBD2. The CDR3 is made up of 16 amino acids. V trimming: 1 base; J trimming: 5 bases; junction bases outside the gene matches: 8. Germline V lookup: CDR1 MGHRA, CDR2 YSYEKL. The CDR3 here is CASSQASAGGRETQYF. The CDR3 nucleotides are TGCGCCAGCAGCCAAGCCTCAGCGGGGGGCCGGGAGACCCAGTACTTC.

The gene calls are TRBV30 and TRBJ1-3, with TRBD1 matching over 7 bases. CDR1 GTSNPN and CDR2 SVGIG come from the germline V gene (reference sequence). With V trimmed by 4 bases and J by 2 bases, 2 bases remained unmatched. CDR3 length: 13 amino acids. The DNA of the CDR3 is TGTGCCTGGAACAGGGGCCCTGGAAACACCATATATTTT. Encoded protein: CAWNRGPGNTIYF.

V gene TRBV11-2 combines with J gene TRBJ2-2, with TRBD2 matching over 12 bases. The CDR3 covers 16 residues. Trimming took 5 bases from V and 7 from J; bases not matched to a gene: 8. Germline values: CDR1 SGHAT, CDR2 FQNNGV. The CDR3 nucleotides are TGTGCCAGCAGCGTACGACTAGCGGGGGACGGCGGGGAGCTGTTTTTT. This gives the protein CASSVRLAGDGGELFF.

There are a few counts of this clone. The J gene is TRBJ2-7, the V gene TRBV29-1; TRBD2 matches at 15 bases. Per germline, CDR1 SQVTM and CDR2 ANQGSEA. Germline trimming cut 6 bases from V and 5 bases from J; bases unmatched to any gene: 8. The CDR3 runs 15 residues. CDR3 DNA sequence: TGCAGCGTCGTACCGGGACTAGCGGGGGGACACGAGCAGTACTTC. Translated: CSVVPGLAGGHEQYF.

This chain uses TRBV9 with TRBJ2-7; 9 bases are shared with TRBD1. CDR3 length: 17 amino acids. Per germline, CDR1 SGDLS and CDR2 YYNGEE. V shed 2 bases and J 4 bases; nucleotides not matched to a gene: 13. CDR3 in amino acids: CASSVGPGQGFSYEQYF. The CDR3 DNA is TGTGCCAGCAGCGTTGGACCGGGACAGGGATTTTCTTACGAGCAGTACTTC.

The J gene is TRBJ2-1, the V gene TRBV21-1; the D segment call TRBD2 is taken from the table without a DNA check. TRBV21-1 counts as a pseudogene. CDR3 length: 17 amino acids. DNA for the CDR3: TGTGCCAGCAGCAAAGGACCACGCCCAGCGGGAGTGAATGAGCAGTTCTTC. This translates into CASSKGPRPAGVNEQFF.

The chain links TRBV28 to TRBJ2-1, with 14 bases lining up with TRBD2. This CDR3 spans 16 amino acids. Germline CDR1 reads MDHEN; CDR2 reads SYDVKM. V lost 3 bases, J lost 8 bases, and 6 bases stayed unmatched. The CDR3 DNA reads as TGTGCCAGCAGTTTGGCGGGACTAGCGGGAGTCGATGAGCAGTTCTTC. Its translation: CASSLAGLAGVDEQFF.

The chain combines TRBV4-2 with TRBJ2-2; D is undetermined. V dropped 1 base and J dropped 1 base, with 10 bases sitting between them. From germline, CDR1 is LGHNA and CDR2 YNFKEQ. The CDR3 runs to 16 residues. Here the CDR3 reads CASSQGPSQNTGELFF. The CDR3 DNA is TGTGCCAGCAGCCAAGGCCCAAGCCAGAACACCGGGGAGCTGTTTTTT.

This chain links TRBV28 with TRBJ2-7; TRBD2 matches at 7 bases. Unmatched junction bases numbered 9, after V lost 1 base and J lost 6 bases. Germline CDR1 MDHEN, CDR2 SYDVKM. This CDR3 has 15 residues. The CDR3 protein is CASSLSALGRVEQYF. The CDR3 DNA follows: TGTGCCAGCAGTTTATCCGCGTTGGGGAGGGTCGAGCAGTACTTC.

J is TRBJ1-4 and V is TRBV28; TRBD1 matches at 7 bases. Trimming removed 4 bases from V and 8 bases from J; junction bases left unmatched: 19. Germline V gene lookup returns CDR1 MDHEN and CDR2 SYDVKM. This CDR3 region has 18 residues. The CDR3 spells CASSSPGGGRGYSEKLFF. CDR3 DNA: TGTGCCAGCAGTTCCCCCGGGGGCGGCAGGGGGTATAGCGAAAAACTGTTTTTT.

This clone was detected once. This chain connects TRBV6-5 to TRBJ1-5, with TRBD1 matching over 7 bases. Per the germline V gene, CDR1 is MNHEY and CDR2 is SVGAGI. The J segment lost 3 bases and the V segment lost 6 bases, leaving 8 bases of the junction unmatched. The CDR3 runs to 15 residues. CDR3 sequence reads: CASSTTGDANQPQHF. The CDR3 DNA sequence: TGTGCCAGCAGCACAACAGGGGATGCCAATCAGCCCCAGCATTTT.

This chain joins TRBV18 and TRBJ2-1, with 12 nucleotides matching TRBD2. J lost 4 bases, V lost 6 bases, and 13 bases had no gene match. The CDR3 length is 18 residues. CDR1 KGHSH and CDR2 LQKENI come from the germline V gene. The CDR3 here is CASSRTPTLAGGYNEQFF. The CDR3, as DNA: TGTGCCAGCTCCCGAACGCCCACTCTAGCGGGAGGGTACAATGAGCAGTTCTTC.

The chain has TRBV5-8 and TRBJ1-1; D is possibly TRBD1 (5 bases). Germline CDR1 and CDR2: SGHTS and YDEGEE. V lost 7 bases and J lost 4, with 14 bases in between. The CDR3 is 13 residues long. In DNA form, the CDR3 reads TGTGCCAGCGCTAGGGGCGGGGGCACTGAAGCTTTCTTT. Translating gives CASARGGGTEAFF.

The V gene is TRBV7-2, the J gene TRBJ2-7; unclear D gene. Trimming shortened V by 4 bases and J by 8 bases, and 12 bases separated the two germline ends. CDR3 length: 12 residues. Per germline, CDR1 SGHTA and CDR2 FQGNSA. CDR3 region: CASSSTPTKQYF. The CDR3 bases are TGTGCCAGCAGCTCCACTCCTACGAAGCAGTACTTC.

The chain couples TRBV19 to TRBJ2-1, with D maybe TRBD2 (6 bases). V lost 6 bases, J lost 0 bases, and 12 bases lay in between. CDR3 size: 15 residues. Germline V CDR1 and CDR2: LNHDA, SQIVND (reference sequence). In DNA form, the CDR3 reads TGTGCCAGTAGGGAACGGGGGAGCTCCTACAATGAGCAGTTCTTC. Its translation is CASRERGSSYNEQFF.

J is TRBJ1-1 and V is TRBV2; D gene unclear. There are 12 residues in the CDR3. Looked up from germline, CDR1 is SNHLY and CDR2 is FYNNEI. With 7 bases removed from V and 4 bases from J, the gap between germline ends came to 10 bases. CDR3 protein: CASMETGTEAFF. The DNA for the CDR3 is TGTGCCAGCATGGAGACGGGCACTGAAGCTTTCTTT.

The chain uses TRBV5-1 and TRBJ2-7; D call uncertain. The CDR3 runs to 13 residues. Trimming removed 2 bases at V and 6 bases at J, with 12 bases between. Looked up from germline, CDR1 is SGHRS and CDR2 is YFSETQ. The CDR3 sequence is CASSFLGLSEQYF. In DNA, the CDR3 is TGCGCCAGCAGCTTTCTGGGCCTTAGCGAGCAGTACTTC.

This rearrangement joins TRBV7-2 to TRBJ2-3; D possibly corresponds to TRBD2 (6 bases). The germline V gene has CDR1 SGHTA and CDR2 FQGNSA. This CDR3 region has 13 residues. The V end was cut by 5 bases, the J end by 4 bases, with 10 bases between. CDR3 sequence: CASSDSGPDTQYF. Written as DNA, the CDR3 is TGTGCCAGCAGCGATAGCGGTCCAGATACGCAGTATTTT. The full variable domain, rest sourced from reference TRBV7-2 and TRBJ2-3, is GAGVSQSPSNKVTEKGKDVELRCDPISGHTALYWYRQSLGQGLEFLIYFQGNSAPDKSGLPSDRFSAERTGGSVSTLTIQRTQQEDSAVYLCASSDSGPDTQYFGPGTRLTVL.

The count of this clone is one. Different DNA sequences within this sample yield the same CDR3. J is TRBJ2-4 and V is TRBV28; tentatively, D is TRBD2 (6 bases). The CDR3 runs 15 residues. V lost 2 bases, J lost 0 bases, and 8 bases lay in between. From germline, CDR1 is MDHEN and CDR2 SYDVKM. The CDR3 sequence: CASSLGGLAKNIQYF. The DNA for the CDR3 is TGTGCCAGCAGTTTAGGGGGACTAGCCAAAAACATTCAGTACTTC.

The V gene is TRBV7-2, the J gene TRBJ2-1; 11 positions match TRBD2. Germline assignment: CDR1 SGHTA and CDR2 FQGNSA. The CDR3 contains 13 residues. Trimming removed 3 bases from V and 11 bases from J; junction bases left unmatched: 3. The CDR3 here is CASSFQTSGKQFF. CDR3 DNA sequence: TGTGCCAGCAGCTTTCAGACTAGCGGGAAGCAGTTCTTC.

The rearrangement uses TRBV14 and TRBJ1-3; D gene uncertain. Trimming cost V 4 bases and J 4 bases, with 8 bases left between them. The V gene's germline CDR1 is SGHDN and CDR2 FVKESK. The CDR3 is 13 amino acids. CDR3 DNA sequence: TGTGCCAGCAGCCCCAACATGGGAAACACCATATATTTT. Residues: CASSPNMGNTIYF.